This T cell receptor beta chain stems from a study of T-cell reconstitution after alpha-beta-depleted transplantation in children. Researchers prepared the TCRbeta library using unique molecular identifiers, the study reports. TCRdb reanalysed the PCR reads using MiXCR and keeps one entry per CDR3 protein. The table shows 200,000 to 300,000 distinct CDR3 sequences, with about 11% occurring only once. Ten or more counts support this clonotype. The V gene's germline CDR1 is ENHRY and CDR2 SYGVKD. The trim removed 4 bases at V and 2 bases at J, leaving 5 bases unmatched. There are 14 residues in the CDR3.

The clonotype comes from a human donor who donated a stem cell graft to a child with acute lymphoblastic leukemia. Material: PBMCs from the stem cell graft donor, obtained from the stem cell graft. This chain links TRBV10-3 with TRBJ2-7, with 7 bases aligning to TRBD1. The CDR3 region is CAISGPGTAYEQYF. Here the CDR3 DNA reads TGTGCCATCAGTGGGCCCGGGACAGCCTACGAGCAGTACTTC.